These T cell receptor beta chains were read from a single sample in a study of shared clonotypes between healthy human individuals. Clones were sequenced by immunoSEQ multiplex PCR, and TCRdb holds only the in-frame ones, with some missing. The table shows approximately 640,000 clones, with 80% to 95% occurring only once. The sample taken for sequencing was memory CD8+ T cells from PBMCs. The receptor set was obtained from a man between 18 and 29 years old in good health. Some clones in this sample may be carry-over from other donors' samples. The CDR3 runs from the conserved cysteine through the conserved F or W. Fields, in order: clone size, J gene, CDR3 length, V gene, D gene, CDR3 protein, CDR3 DNA. D genes are given only for firm matches. Size values are once, few and many counts, or a class for expanded clones, and some rows have none.

. TRBJ1-4 15 TRBV10-3 . CAISEVHPSNEKLFF TGTGCCATCAGTGAGGTCCACCCCAGTAATGAAAAACTGTTTTTT
. TRBJ2-1 15 TRBV6-4 TRBD2 CASSVSGGGYNEQFF TGTGCCAGCAGTGTGAGCGGGGGGGGATACAATGAGCAGTTCTTC
. TRBJ2-7 15 TRBV11-2 . CASSLGGLGYYEQYF TGTGCCAGCAGCTTAGGGGGACTGGGATACTACGAGCAGTACTTC
few TRBJ2-1 16 TRBV9 TRBD2 CASSGLAGGPRDEQFF TGTGCCAGCAGCGGACTAGCGGGAGGGCCTCGGGATGAGCAGTTCTTC
. TRBJ2-1 19 TRBV28 . CASSPLGPQNSISYNEQFF TGTGCCAGCAGCCCGTTGGGTCCACAAAACTCTATATCCTACAATGAGCAGTTCTTC
. TRBJ2-1 12 TRBV9 . CASSISEGGQFF TGTGCCAGCAGCATTTCGGAGGGAGGGCAGTTCTTC
. TRBJ2-1 14 TRBV2 . CASSESSSYNEQFF TGTGCCAGCAGTGAATCTAGCTCCTACAATGAGCAGTTCTTC
. TRBJ2-1 14 TRBV9 TRBD2 CASSVSSGGNEQFF TGTGCCAGCAGCGTATCTAGCGGAGGCAATGAGCAGTTCTTC
once TRBJ1-2 16 TRBV9 TRBD1 CASSLLGTAFNYGYTF TGTGCCAGCAGCCTGCTTGGGACAGCCTTTAACTATGGCTACACCTTC
. TRBJ2-2 17 TRBV28 . CASSPRTPVTNTGELFF TGTGCCAGCAGTCCCAGGACCCCCGTCACGAACACCGGGGAGCTGTTTTTT
. TRBJ2-5 13 TRBV19 TRBD2 CASSILAGGEVYF TGTGCCAGTAGTATTTTAGCGGGAGGAGAAGTGTACTTC
. TRBJ2-1 15 TRBV6-4 . CASSVRTEAYNEQFF TGTGCCAGCAGTGTAAGGACAGAGGCCTACAATGAGCAGTTCTTC
. TRBJ2-7 14 TRBV29-1 . CSVDGPLPGAEQYF TGCAGCGTTGACGGGCCACTACCAGGCGCCGAGCAGTACTTC
. TRBJ2-3 16 TRBV2 TRBD2 CASRGTSGISTDTQYF TGTGCCAGCAGAGGGACTAGCGGGATTAGCACAGATACGCAGTATTTT
few TRBJ2-7 12 TRBV4-1 TRBD1 CASSRGTAEQYF TGCGCCAGCAGCCGGGGGACAGCCGAGCAGTACTTC
. TRBJ2-1 13 TRBV19 TRBD1 CASSTGQHFEQFF TGTGCCAGTAGTACGGGACAGCATTTTGAGCAGTTCTTC
. TRBJ1-1 12 TRBV4-3 . CASSLPGIEAFF TGCGCCAGCAGTCTCCCGGGGATTGAAGCTTTCTTT
. TRBJ2-7 13 TRBV29-1 . CSVAGGSSYEQYF TGCAGCGTTGCTGGGGGTAGCTCCTACGAGCAGTACTTC
. TRBJ1-1 14 TRBV7-7 . CASSLGFVQSEAFF TGTGCCAGCAGCTTAGGATTTGTGCAAAGTGAAGCTTTCTTT
. TRBJ1-5 14 TRBV2 . CASSFPGGNQPQHF TGTGCCAGCAGTTTTCCCGGGGGGAATCAGCCCCAGCATTTT
. TRBJ2-1 13 TRBV5-4 . CASSWAGDNEQFF TGTGCCAGCAGCTGGGCTGGCGACAATGAGCAGTTCTTC
. TRBJ1-1 12 TRBV7-2 . CASSFVGTEAFF TGTGCCAGCAGCTTCGTGGGAACTGAAGCTTTCTTT
. TRBJ2-7 11 TRBV5-1 . CASHQGGEQYF TGCGCCAGCCACCAGGGGGGCGAGCAGTACTTC
. TRBJ1-3 14 TRBV30 TRBD1 CAWGTGAGGNTIYF TGTGCCTGGGGTACAGGGGCGGGAGGAAACACCATATATTTT
. TRBJ2-7 13 TRBV7-3 . CASSPSESYEQYF TGTGCCAGCAGCCCCTCTGAATCCTACGAGCAGTACTTC
once TRBJ2-7 10 TRBV29-1 . CSVADDEQYF TGCAGCGTTGCCGACGACGAGCAGTACTTC
once TRBJ1-4 15 TRBV6-1 TRBD1 CASTEATGGYEKLFF TGTGCCAGCACTGAGGCCACAGGGGGCTATGAAAAACTGTTTTTT
. TRBJ2-1 13 TRBV27 TRBD2 CASSFTAGGEQFF TGTGCCAGCAGTTTTACGGCGGGAGGGGAGCAGTTCTTC
. TRBJ2-1 17 TRBV5-1 TRBD1 CASSLWSGTGAGNEQFF TGCGCCAGCAGCTTGTGGTCCGGGACAGGGGCTGGGAATGAGCAGTTCTTC
. TRBJ2-5 15 TRBV15 TRBD2 CATSSRLAAYETQYF TGTGCCACCAGCAGCCGACTAGCGGCCTATGAGACCCAGTACTTC
once TRBJ2-7 14 TRBV13 TRBD1 CASSPRDSAYEQYF TGTGCCAGCAGCCCTCGGGACAGCGCCTACGAGCAGTACTTC
once TRBJ2-5 14 TRBV9 . CASSVDTGSGTQYF TGTGCCAGCAGCGTGGATACGGGCAGTGGGACCCAGTACTTC
. TRBJ2-7 17 TRBV27 TRBD1 CASSLIAPGQGYYEQYF TGTGCCAGCAGTCTTATTGCCCCGGGACAGGGGTATTACGAGCAGTACTTC
. TRBJ2-1 18 TRBV2 . CASSEAAGSSESYNEQFF TGTGCCAGCAGTGAAGCGGCCGGGAGTAGCGAGTCCTACAATGAGCAGTTCTTC
. TRBJ1-1 14 TRBV4-2 . CASSQNREYTEAFF TGTGCCAGCAGCCAAAACCGGGAGTACACTGAAGCTTTCTTT
. TRBJ1-2 13 TRBV7-9 . CASSLGQGLGYTF TGTGCCAGCAGCTTGGGGCAGGGGCTCGGCTACACCTTC
. TRBJ2-3 15 TRBV19 . CASSIEAGRPDTQYF TGTGCCAGTAGTATAGAAGCCGGAAGACCAGATACGCAGTATTTT
. TRBJ1-5 16 TRBV19 . CASSIMLGQSNQPQHF TGTGCCAGTAGTATCATGTTGGGGCAAAGCAATCAGCCCCAGCATTTT
. TRBJ2-2 15 TRBV27 TRBD2 CASSLLLAGVRELFF TGTGCCAGCAGTCTCCTACTAGCGGGAGTACGGGAGCTGTTTTTT
. TRBJ1-1 15 TRBV27 . CASSLSAGLGTEAFF TGTGCCAGCAGTTTATCTGCGGGGCTTGGCACTGAAGCTTTCTTT
once TRBJ2-2 15 TRBV15 TRBD1 CATSSRDRPTGELFF TGTGCCACCAGCTCCCGGGACAGACCCACCGGGGAGCTGTTTTTT
. TRBJ2-2 15 TRBV27 . CASSLYQGLTGELFF TGTGCCAGCAGTTTATATCAGGGGCTAACCGGGGAGCTGTTTTTT
. TRBJ1-2 14 TRBV6-1 . CATFPLGQQKSYTF TGTGCCACCTTCCCCCTGGGACAACAAAAAAGCTACACCTTC
. TRBJ2-7 15 TRBV27 . CASSSEGPPADEQYF TGTGCCAGCAGTTCTGAAGGGCCGCCGGCCGACGAGCAGTACTTC
. TRBJ1-1 15 TRBV19 . CASSIGPAGNTEAFF TGTGCCAGTAGTATCGGTCCAGCGGGGAACACTGAAGCTTTCTTT
once TRBJ1-2 18 TRBV2 TRBD1 CASSETLPRGGQGFGYTF TGTGCCAGCAGTGAAACCCTCCCTCGGGGGGGACAGGGATTCGGCTACACCTTC
. TRBJ2-1 15 TRBV2 TRBD2 CASSDIAGGLRRQFF TGTGCCAGCAGTGATATAGCGGGAGGGCTCCGAAGGCAGTTCTTC
once TRBJ2-7 17 TRBV28 TRBD2 CASSTTTLAEGSYEQYF TGTGCCAGCAGTACTACCACCCTAGCGGAGGGGTCCTACGAGCAGTACTTC
. TRBJ2-7 15 TRBV6-1 . CASSEAPGFSYEQYF TGTGCCAGCAGTGAAGCTCCGGGATTCTCCTACGAGCAGTACTTC
. TRBJ1-2 15 TRBV5-6 . CASSLEWGGYYGYTF TGTGCCAGCAGCTTGGAGTGGGGCGGCTACTATGGCTACACCTTC